The 26 T cell receptor beta chains below all came from one sample that was sequenced in a study of blood T cell repertoires in COVID-19 (dated by TCRdb to the early 2020s). To prepare the library, the immunoSEQ multiplex PCR assay was applied. Here the immuneACCESS table is served through TCRdb, limited to in-frame sequences with V and J called. Missing clones are a known gap in these copies; in checked studies unresolved V genes cover under half, and the rest lacks a known reason. For this sample there are hundreds of thousands of clones; roughly nine tenths appear just once. Of the sample, 1% to 1.3% is held by the ten largest clones. The sequenced sample consisted of PBMCs or T cells enriched from blood (not recorded which). The origin of the receptors is a man in his thirties or forties who had recovered from COVID-19.

The genes are TRBV5-6 and TRBJ2-6; TRBD1 matches at 8 bases. V shed 1 base, J shed 2 bases, and the junction held 11 bases outside the gene matches. The CDR3 runs to 19 residues. Germline values: CDR1 SGHDT, CDR2 YYEEEE. CDR3 loop: CASSLLGGRGLPGANVLTF. The CDR3, as DNA: TGTGCCAGCAGCTTGTTGGGCGGCAGGGGGCTTCCTGGGGCCAACGTCCTGACTTTC.

This clone was found a few times. The chain is built from TRBV7-2 and TRBJ1-4, with 9 nucleotides matching TRBD1. Germline V gives CDR1 SGHTA, CDR2 FQGNSA. The CDR3 totals 14 residues. J lost 8 bases, V lost 5 bases, and 6 bases had no gene match. CDR3 amino acids: CASSPGTGWEKLFF. The DNA for the CDR3 is TGTGCCAGCAGCCCCGGGACAGGGTGGGAAAAACTGTTTTTT. Full variable domain (outside the CDR3, taken from reference TRBV7-2 and TRBJ1-4): GAGVSQSPSNKVTEKGKDVELRCDPISGHTALYWYRQSLGQGLEFLIYFQGNSAPDKSGLPSDRFSAERTGGSVSTLTIQRTQQEDSAVYLCASSPGTGWEKLFFGSGTQLSVL.

This clone occurred a few times. The V gene is TRBV5-4, the J gene TRBJ2-7; 8 bases fit TRBD1. Germline values: CDR1 SGHNT, CDR2 YYREEE (reference sequence). CDR3 length: 14 residues. V lost 2 bases to trimming and J lost 5 bases; unmatched junction nucleotides: 6. In DNA, the CDR3 is TGTGCCAGCAGCTTCCAGGGGGCGGGTAACGAGCAGTACTTC. This gives the protein CASSFQGAGNEQYF.

The chain is built from TRBV6-5 and TRBJ2-7; D is perhaps TRBD2 (5 bases). The germline V and J ends were trimmed by 6 bases and 4 bases, with 16 bases remaining between them. The CDR3 totals 14 residues. Germline CDR1 reads MNHEY; CDR2 reads SVGAGI. The CDR3 DNA reads TGTGCCAGCAGCTCGGACTCCGAGAGGTACGAGCAGTACTTC. Translating gives CASSSDSERYEQYF.

The genes are TRBV30 and TRBJ2-2, with D possibly TRBD1 on 6 matching bases. Germline-derived CDR1 and CDR2 are GTSNPN and SVGIG (reference sequence). The length of the CDR3 is 13 residues. The V end lost 1 base, the J end lost 7 bases, and 10 bases lay between the germline ends. DNA for the CDR3: TGTGCCTGGAGTGACAGGGTAATCGGGGAGCTGTTTTTT. This gives the protein CAWSDRVIGELFF.

The J gene is TRBJ2-3, the V gene TRBV5-1, with D possibly being TRBD2 (6 bases). This CDR3 contains 15 residues. Deletions cut 1 base from V and 2 bases from J, with 11 bases between. Germline V lookup: CDR1 SGHRS, CDR2 YFSETQ. The CDR3 region is CASSLWGLNTDTQYF. CDR3 nucleotides: TGCGCCAGCAGCTTGTGGGGACTTAACACAGATACGCAGTATTTT.

The chain combines TRBV2 with TRBJ2-7, with D perhaps matching TRBD2 (6 bases). Germline CDR1 reads SNHLY; CDR2 reads FYNNEI. CDR3 size: 14 residues. With 7 bases removed from V and 6 bases from J, the gap between germline ends came to 19 bases. The CDR3: CASTDQLASSEQYF. The CDR3 DNA sequence: TGTGCCAGCACCGACCAACTAGCCTCCAGCGAGCAGTACTTC.

J is TRBJ2-7 and V is TRBV11-2; possible D gene TRBD2, 6 bases. V was pared by 3 bases and J by 3 bases, with 9 bases between. The CDR3 is 13 residues long. Germline V gene sequence: CDR1 SGHAT, CDR2 FQNNGV. CDR3 region: CASSFGGLYEQYF. In DNA form, the CDR3 reads TGTGCCAGCAGCTTTGGGGGACTCTACGAGCAGTACTTC. The whole variable domain, remainder taken from reference TRBV11-2 and TRBJ2-7, is EAGVAQSPRYKIIEKRQSVAFWCNPISGHATLYWYQQILGQGPKLLIQFQNNGVVDDSQLPKDRFSAERLKGVDSTLKIQPAKLEDSAVYLCASSFGGLYEQYFGPGTRLTVT.

The chain carries TRBV10-3 and TRBJ1-5; TRBD1 aligns across 8 bases. This CDR3 is built from 16 residues. CDR1 is ENHRY and CDR2 is SYGVKD in the germline V gene. With V trimmed by 2 bases and J by 0 bases, 3 bases remained unmatched. CDR3 DNA: TGTGCCATCAGTGAGCAGGGGGCGGGTAGCAATCAGCCCCAGCATTTT. Translation gives CAISEQGAGSNQPQHF.

The chain couples TRBV28 to TRBJ2-1, with TRBD2 matching 7 bases. The CDR3 is 14 residues long. V was clipped by 9 bases and J by 4 bases; unmatched bases: 9. Germline V gene lookup returns CDR1 MDHEN and CDR2 SYDVKM. CDR3 in amino acids: CASRTGGAYNEQFF. The CDR3 region has the DNA TGTGCCAGTAGGACGGGAGGTGCTTACAATGAGCAGTTCTTC.

The chain recombines TRBV9 with TRBJ2-7; D is ambiguous. The germline V gene encodes CDR1 SGDLS and CDR2 YYNGEE. V lost 0 bases to trimming and J lost 3 bases, with 7 bases between them. This CDR3 has 13 amino acids. The DNA for the CDR3 is TGTGCCAGCAGCGTAGCTAACGGCTACGAGCAGTACTTC. This translates into CASSVANGYEQYF.

This clone appeared many times. The chain carries TRBV7-9 and TRBJ2-3; tentative D call: TRBD2 (6 bases). Germline V gives CDR1 SEHNR, CDR2 FQNEAQ (reference sequence). The V and J ends lost 4 bases and 2 bases respectively, with 7 bases between them. The CDR3 spans 13 residues. The CDR3 is CASSWRDTDTQYF. The CDR3, as DNA: TGTGCCAGCAGCTGGAGGGACACAGATACGCAGTATTTT.

The genes are TRBV10-3 and TRBJ2-2; 8 bases fit TRBD1. CDR3 length: 12 amino acids. The V segment lost 11 bases and the J segment 6 bases; nucleotides outside the gene matches: 5. The germline V gene has CDR1 ENHRY and CDR2 SYGVKD. The CDR3 sequence: CASLTGAGELFF. The CDR3 DNA reads TGTGCCTCTCTGACAGGGGCCGGGGAGCTGTTTTTT.

The chain combines TRBV10-3 with TRBJ2-5; a weak D match, TRBD1 (6 bases). The CDR3 consists of 13 residues. V lost 6 bases and J lost 4, with 12 bases in between. CDR1 is ENHRY and CDR2 is SYGVKD in the germline V gene. The CDR3 reads CAISDTGIETQYF. In DNA form, the CDR3 reads TGTGCCATCAGCGATACAGGGATAGAGACCCAGTACTTC.

The chain carries TRBV5-1 and TRBJ2-5; a possible D gene is TRBD2 (6 bases). Germline V CDR1 and CDR2: SGHRS, YFSETQ. The CDR3 totals 15 residues. Trimming took 4 bases from V and 3 from J, leaving 16 bases between them. CDR3 in amino acids: CASSEGLVAEETQYF. DNA of the CDR3: TGCGCCAGCAGCGAGGGACTTGTCGCCGAAGAGACCCAGTACTTC.

The gene calls are TRBV24-1 and TRBJ2-1; D gene uncertain. From germline, CDR1 is KGHDR and CDR2 SFDVKD. This CDR3 contains 13 residues. V shed 1 base and J shed 8 bases, with 8 bases lying between them. The CDR3 DNA reads as TGTGCCACCAGTGATTTTGAGGCACATGAGCAGTTCTTC. As protein: CATSDFEAHEQFF.

V and J are TRBV15 and TRBJ2-2; a possible D gene is TRBD2 (5 bases). V shed 1 base and J shed 5 bases, with 11 bases lying between them. This CDR3 is built from 15 residues. Looked up from germline, CDR1 is LNHNV and CDR2 is YYDKDF (reference sequence). In nucleotides, the CDR3 is TGTGCCACCAGCAGAGTTGAACTAGTAACCGGGGAGCTGTTTTTT. Translated: CATSRVELVTGELFF.

The chain recombines TRBV5-1 with TRBJ1-6; D is unresolved. Per the germline V gene, CDR1 is SGHRS and CDR2 is YFSETQ. Trimming cost V 0 bases and J 5 bases, with 12 bases left between them. The CDR3 sequence is 16 residues long. The CDR3 region has the DNA TGCGCCAGCAGCTTGGCAGGCGGGCGGAATAATTCACCCCTCCACTTT. The encoded protein is CASSLAGGRNNSPLHF.

Notes on this clone: Different DNA sequences within this sample yield the same CDR3. This chain uses TRBV18 with TRBJ2-5; 12 bases line up with TRBD2. Looked up from germline, CDR1 is KGHSH and CDR2 is LQKENI. V lost 3 bases to trimming and J lost 2 bases; unmatched junction nucleotides: 1. The CDR3 sequence is 15 residues long. CDR3 in DNA: TGTGCCAGCTCACCGCTAGCGGGAGGGCAAGAGACCCAGTACTTC. Residues: CASSPLAGGQETQYF.

This chain connects TRBV6-4 to TRBJ2-7, with a possible D match to TRBD1 (7 bases). The CDR3 consists of 20 residues. Germline CDR1 MRHNA, CDR2 SNTAGT. The ends were cut back, 1 base at V and 4 bases at J, with 29 bases in the middle. The CDR3 coding sequence is TGTGCCAGCAGTGACTTTTGGATAGGGGCAGGGGGGTCGATAATATACGAGCAGTACTTC. Amino acids: CASSDFWIGAGGSIIYEQYF.

The V and J genes are TRBV6-1 and TRBJ2-1, with D possibly matching TRBD2 (5 bases). The ends were cut back, 0 bases at V and 0 bases at J, with 15 bases in the middle. This CDR3 region has 18 residues. Per the germline V gene, CDR1 is MNHNS and CDR2 is SASEGT. The CDR3 nucleotides read TGTGCCAGCAGTGAAGCGGTTGGCGGGCAGAGCTCCTACAATGAGCAGTTCTTC. It encodes CASSEAVGGQSSYNEQFF.

The chain uses TRBV5-8 and TRBJ2-2; 10 bases map to TRBD2. V dropped 4 bases and J dropped 3; count of bases not matched to a gene: 12. The CDR3 is 18 residues long. In germline, CDR1 is SGHTS, CDR2 YDEGEE. Written as DNA, the CDR3 is TGTGCCAGCAGCCCCCAATCGGGGCTAGCGGGAGACACCGGGGAGCTGTTTTTT. Amino acid sequence: CASSPQSGLAGDTGELFF.

V is TRBV12-5 and J is TRBJ2-1, with D tentatively TRBD2 (6 bases). This CDR3 spans 16 amino acids. V was trimmed by 2 bases and J by 0 bases, leaving 11 bases between them. Germline lookup yields CDR1 LGHNT and CDR2 FRNRAP. The chain's CDR3 is CASGLTSYGSYNEQFF. The CDR3 DNA follows: TGTGCTAGTGGTTTGACTAGCTACGGCTCCTACAATGAGCAGTTCTTC.

This sequence joins TRBV19 and TRBJ1-3; D is possibly TRBD1 (5 bases). Germline CDR1 is LNHDA and CDR2 is SQIVND (reference sequence). V shed 8 bases and J shed 0 bases, with 14 bases lying between them. The CDR3 spans 15 residues. The CDR3 here is CASSVRADSGNTIYF. In nucleotides, the CDR3 is TGTGCCAGTTCGGTCAGGGCTGACTCTGGAAACACCATATATTTT.

This rearrangement joins TRBV11-2 to TRBJ2-1, with D perhaps matching TRBD2 (6 bases). V was shortened by 5 bases and J by 0 bases, with 14 bases between the two germline ends. The germline V gene has CDR1 SGHAT and CDR2 FQNNGV. The CDR3 length is 16 residues. CDR3 sequence (DNA): TGTGCCAGCAGCCGTCGCCGGGGGAGCTCCTACAATGAGCAGTTCTTC. Translated: CASSRRRGSSYNEQFF.

This chain connects TRBV10-3 to TRBJ2-7; 8 nucleotides agree with TRBD2. Losses at the gene ends were 9 bases for V and 0 bases for J; bases not matched to a gene: 7. In germline, CDR1 is ENHRY, CDR2 SYGVKD. The CDR3 covers 14 residues. For the CDR3, the DNA is TGTGCCATACTAGCGGAGCCCAGCTCCTACGAGCAGTACTTC. This translates into CAILAEPSSYEQYF.